This note documents a single TCR beta chain sequence. Germline V gene sequence: CDR1 SGHAT, CDR2 FQNNGV. CDR3 length: 13 residues. The V and J ends lost 5 bases and 8 bases, in that order; junction bases with no gene match: 8. This sample was included in a study of blood T cell repertoires in COVID-19. Study-level background: Some COVID-19 samples were acute and others convalescent; all came from the United States, Italy and Spain. PBMCs, B-cell-depleted T cells, or T cells provided the cDNA or gDNA that made up the material.

Per the original methods: Amplification of reference gene primers provided the estimated nucleated cell counts. Only in-frame clones appear in the TCRdb table, and some are missing; sequencing was by immunoSEQ multiplex PCR. V and J calls and clone size come straight from that table; D and trimming were deduced from the DNA. The sample has 150,000 to 160,000 clones; 84% are singletons. The clonotype was recovered from a woman between 50 and 59 years old with acute or convalescent COVID-19. Material for sequencing was peripheral blood. The gene calls are TRBV11-2 and TRBJ1-1; 7 nucleotides match TRBD1. CDR3 region: CASSPQRGLEAFF. Here the CDR3 DNA reads TGTGCCAGCAGCCCCCAGAGGGGGCTCGAAGCTTTCTTT.